The rows below give T cell receptor beta chains drawn from one sample of a study of cytomegalovirus exposure and HLA in healthy donors. Libraries were prepared by immunoSEQ multiplex PCR; TCRdb keeps only in-frame clonotypes and omits some of them. In the table there are about 120,000 clones, roughly 85% of which are singletons. Source material: PBMCs. These receptors came from a woman aged 40 to 50 in good health and CMV-seropositive. CDR3s include the opening cysteine and the closing phenylalanine or tryptophan. The order of the fields is D gene, V gene, J gene, clone size, CDR3 DNA, CDR3 protein. The D gene is left open where the match is weak. Size is stated for part of the rows, as once, few or many counts, or as a class when the clone is expanded.

d_call: .; v_call: TRBV5-1; j_call: TRBJ1-2; clone_size: .; cdr3_nt: TGCGCCAGCAGCTCGGGGACGGGAGGGTATGGCTACACCTTC; cdr3_aa: CASSSGTGGYGYTF
d_call: TRBD1; v_call: TRBV9; j_call: TRBJ1-2; clone_size: .; cdr3_nt: TGTGCCAGCAGCGCCAGACAGGGTGGGGGTGATGGCTACACCTTC; cdr3_aa: CASSARQGGGDGYTF
d_call: .; v_call: TRBV11-3; j_call: TRBJ1-1; clone_size: .; cdr3_nt: TGTGCCAGCAGCCGAGGGGGATGGTCATTGGACACTGAAGCTTTCTTT; cdr3_aa: CASSRGGWSLDTEAFF
d_call: .; v_call: TRBV20-1; j_call: TRBJ2-3; clone_size: .; cdr3_nt: TGCAGTGCTAGGTTCTTAGATACGCAGTATTTT; cdr3_aa: CSARFLDTQYF
d_call: .; v_call: TRBV2; j_call: TRBJ1-5; clone_size: .; cdr3_nt: TGTGCCAGCAGTGAATATGTGAGGGGGAATCAGCCCCAGCATTTT; cdr3_aa: CASSEYVRGNQPQHF
d_call: TRBD1; v_call: TRBV19; j_call: TRBJ2-3; clone_size: .; cdr3_nt: TGTGCCAGTTGGGGGGCAGGGGGCCCCACAGATACGCAGTATTTT; cdr3_aa: CASWGAGGPTDTQYF
d_call: TRBD1; v_call: TRBV7-8; j_call: TRBJ2-2; clone_size: .; cdr3_nt: TGTGCCAGTGAACAGGGGGCACCGAACACCGGGGAGCTGTTTTTT; cdr3_aa: CASEQGAPNTGELFF
d_call: TRBD1; v_call: TRBV5-1; j_call: TRBJ1-1; clone_size: .; cdr3_nt: TGCGCCAGCAGCTTGACAGGGGGGACTGAAGCTTTCTTT; cdr3_aa: CASSLTGGTEAFF
d_call: .; v_call: TRBV5-1; j_call: TRBJ2-3; clone_size: few; cdr3_nt: TGCGCCAGCAGCCTAACTAGATTCACAGATACGCAGTATTTT; cdr3_aa: CASSLTRFTDTQYF
d_call: TRBD1; v_call: TRBV9; j_call: TRBJ1-5; clone_size: .; cdr3_nt: TGTGCCAGCAGCGTAGAGACCGACAGGGTTTATTATCAGCCCCAGCATTTT; cdr3_aa: CASSVETDRVYYQPQHF
d_call: TRBD2; v_call: TRBV6-5; j_call: TRBJ2-7; clone_size: .; cdr3_nt: TGTGCCAGCGGACAAAGCGGGACTAGCTACTTC; cdr3_aa: CASGQSGTSYF
d_call: .; v_call: TRBV5-1; j_call: TRBJ1-2; clone_size: .; cdr3_nt: TGCGCCAGCAGGGCAATGGGTTTAGCCTATGGCTACACCTTC; cdr3_aa: CASRAMGLAYGYTF
d_call: .; v_call: TRBV2; j_call: TRBJ2-4; clone_size: once; cdr3_nt: TGTGCCAGCAGTGAAGAAGGGGGGGGAACCAAAAACATTCAGTACTTC; cdr3_aa: CASSEEGGGTKNIQYF
d_call: .; v_call: TRBV11-2; j_call: TRBJ2-7; clone_size: .; cdr3_nt: TGTGCCAGCAGCTTAGTGCGGAGTCCCTACGAGCAGTACTTC; cdr3_aa: CASSLVRSPYEQYF
d_call: TRBD1; v_call: TRBV25-1; j_call: TRBJ2-2; clone_size: .; cdr3_nt: TGTGCCAGCGTAGGGACAGACGCGAACACCGGGGAGCTGTTTTTT; cdr3_aa: CASVGTDANTGELFF
d_call: TRBD2; v_call: TRBV5-4; j_call: TRBJ2-1; clone_size: .; cdr3_nt: TGTGCCAGCAGCTTGTTTGGGAGGGCCCTTCGCAATGAGCAGTTCTTC; cdr3_aa: CASSLFGRALRNEQFF
d_call: .; v_call: TRBV28; j_call: TRBJ2-6; clone_size: .; cdr3_nt: TGTGCCAGCATACCGGGAGTGCGAGGGGCCAACGTCCTGACTTTC; cdr3_aa: CASIPGVRGANVLTF
d_call: TRBD2; v_call: TRBV5-6; j_call: TRBJ2-3; clone_size: .; cdr3_nt: TGTGCCAGCAGCTTGCAGCTAGCGGGAGGCCTGGGCACAGATACGCAGTATTTT; cdr3_aa: CASSLQLAGGLGTDTQYF
d_call: .; v_call: TRBV18; j_call: TRBJ2-7; clone_size: .; cdr3_nt: TGTGCCAGCTCACCATGGGGCGGTCGGGCCTACGAGCAGTACTTC; cdr3_aa: CASSPWGGRAYEQYF
d_call: .; v_call: TRBV7-9; j_call: TRBJ1-1; clone_size: few; cdr3_nt: TGTGCCAGCAGCTTAGAGGGCGCGGGTGAAGCTTTCTTT; cdr3_aa: CASSLEGAGEAFF
d_call: TRBD1; v_call: TRBV28; j_call: TRBJ1-1; clone_size: .; cdr3_nt: TGTGCCAGCAGTTTAGGGACAGGGGGGGCTGAAGCTTTCTTT; cdr3_aa: CASSLGTGGAEAFF
d_call: TRBD1; v_call: TRBV30; j_call: TRBJ1-2; clone_size: .; cdr3_nt: TGTGCCTGGGGCGACAGGGGCTCTGGCTACACCTTC; cdr3_aa: CAWGDRGSGYTF
d_call: .; v_call: TRBV5-1; j_call: TRBJ2-1; clone_size: .; cdr3_nt: TGCGCCAGCAGCTTGCTCGGGCAGGGGAATGGTGAGCAGTTCTTC; cdr3_aa: CASSLLGQGNGEQFF
d_call: TRBD1; v_call: TRBV19; j_call: TRBJ2-5; clone_size: .; cdr3_nt: TGTGCCAGTAGTATACAACCGGGACAGGGGATTGGTGAGACCCAGTACTTC; cdr3_aa: CASSIQPGQGIGETQYF
d_call: TRBD1; v_call: TRBV5-4; j_call: TRBJ2-5; clone_size: few; cdr3_nt: TGTGCCAGCAGCCTGGGACAGGGGGCGCGGGAGACCCAGTACTTC; cdr3_aa: CASSLGQGARETQYF
d_call: TRBD1; v_call: TRBV30; j_call: TRBJ1-4; clone_size: once; cdr3_nt: TGTGCCTGGGGACAGGGCTGGAATGAAAAACTGTTTTTT; cdr3_aa: CAWGQGWNEKLFF
d_call: TRBD1; v_call: TRBV5-6; j_call: TRBJ1-2; clone_size: .; cdr3_nt: TGTGCCAGCAGCTTATCGGGACAGGGGTTCTATGGCTACACCTTC; cdr3_aa: CASSLSGQGFYGYTF
d_call: .; v_call: TRBV7-2; j_call: TRBJ1-4; clone_size: .; cdr3_nt: TGTGCCAGCAGCTTAGTCCGCGCAACTAATGAAAAACTGTTTTTT; cdr3_aa: CASSLVRATNEKLFF
d_call: TRBD2; v_call: TRBV5-1; j_call: TRBJ2-1; clone_size: .; cdr3_nt: TGCGCCAGCAGCTTGAGGGCTAGCGGAGACAATGAGCAGTTCTTC; cdr3_aa: CASSLRASGDNEQFF
d_call: TRBD2; v_call: TRBV6-5; j_call: TRBJ2-2; clone_size: .; cdr3_nt: TGTGCCAGCAGTTACTCAGCGGGGGTTTGGACCGGGGAGCTGTTTTTT; cdr3_aa: CASSYSAGVWTGELFF
d_call: TRBD1; v_call: TRBV10-2; j_call: TRBJ2-7; clone_size: .; cdr3_nt: TGCGCCAGCAGTGACCCCGGGACAGCCCCCTACGAGCAGTACTTC; cdr3_aa: CASSDPGTAPYEQYF
d_call: TRBD1; v_call: TRBV11-3; j_call: TRBJ1-2; clone_size: .; cdr3_nt: TGTGCCAGCAGCTCCTTAGACAGGGGTGAGGAAGTCTACACCTTC; cdr3_aa: CASSSLDRGEEVYTF
d_call: .; v_call: TRBV30; j_call: TRBJ2-3; clone_size: .; cdr3_nt: TGTGCCTGGAGTGTACCCCAAGCGGGCACAGATACGCAGTATTTT; cdr3_aa: CAWSVPQAGTDTQYF
d_call: .; v_call: TRBV6-5; j_call: TRBJ2-1; clone_size: .; cdr3_nt: TGTGCCAGCAGTTACTCGGCTAGAGGCAATGAGCAGTTCTTC; cdr3_aa: CASSYSARGNEQFF
d_call: TRBD1; v_call: TRBV29-1; j_call: TRBJ2-3; clone_size: .; cdr3_nt: TGCAGCGTTGAGGGGACAGGGTCTAGCACAGATACGCAGTATTTT; cdr3_aa: CSVEGTGSSTDTQYF
d_call: .; v_call: TRBV7-2; j_call: TRBJ2-7; clone_size: .; cdr3_nt: TGTGCCAGCAGCCTTATTCGGGGGAACGAGCAGTACTTC; cdr3_aa: CASSLIRGNEQYF
d_call: TRBD1; v_call: TRBV7-9; j_call: TRBJ2-7; clone_size: .; cdr3_nt: TGTGCCAGCAGCTCCCGGACAGGGGTTTACGAGCAGTACTTC; cdr3_aa: CASSSRTGVYEQYF
d_call: .; v_call: TRBV11-3; j_call: TRBJ2-3; clone_size: .; cdr3_nt: TGTGCCAGCAGCCCCACTAGGGGCGGGGTAGATACGCAGTATTTT; cdr3_aa: CASSPTRGGVDTQYF
d_call: TRBD1; v_call: TRBV10-3; j_call: TRBJ2-7; clone_size: .; cdr3_nt: TGTGCCATCAGTGAACAGGGGAGCTCCTACGAGCAGTACTTC; cdr3_aa: CAISEQGSSYEQYF
d_call: .; v_call: TRBV4-3; j_call: TRBJ2-1; clone_size: once; cdr3_nt: TGCGCCAGCAGCCAAGATGCAGGGCGAGGTGAGCAGTTCTTC; cdr3_aa: CASSQDAGRGEQFF
d_call: TRBD1; v_call: TRBV2; j_call: TRBJ2-4; clone_size: .; cdr3_nt: TGTGCCAGCACTGTTCCACAGGGGTCGAGCAAAAACATTCAGTACTTC; cdr3_aa: CASTVPQGSSKNIQYF
d_call: .; v_call: TRBV7-6; j_call: TRBJ2-1; clone_size: .; cdr3_nt: TGTGCCAGCAGCTTGGGAGCGGGCCTCTACAATGAGCAGTTCTTC; cdr3_aa: CASSLGAGLYNEQFF